The T cell receptor (beta chain) under discussion was sequenced for a study of CD8+ T cells in alopecia areata. V lost 9 bases, J lost 15 bases, and 21 bases lay in between. The CDR3 extends over 12 amino acids. Per germline, CDR1 SNHLY and CDR2 FYNNEI. Following RNA extraction, reverse transcription yielded cDNA that acted as the sequencing template. Produced via immunoSEQ multiplex PCR; TCRdb's table is partial and in-frame only. This table has under 250,000 clones, roughly three fifths appearing once. Findings of the study overall: When scalp samples are sequenced, resident alphabeta T cells of normal skin are also captured. Lesional tissue from the scalp (especially in alopecia totalis/universalis) showed higher clonality than normal scalp. TCR sharing across patients was less clear than in mice, possibly HLA-related.

Of note for this clone: The antigen is undetermined.

T lymphocytes (CD4+ and CD8+) were sorted from PBMCs. This receptor was obtained from a human donor in good health. The chain employs TRBV2 and TRBJ1-5; no firm D call. Sequenced sample: CD8+ T cells sorted from blood. CDR3 DNA sequence: TGTGCCAGTTATGGGCCCAGTCAAGTCCGGCATTTT. Translated, it gives CASYGPSQVRHF. The full variable domain, rest sourced from reference TRBV2 and TRBJ1-5, is EPEVTQTPSHQVTQMGQEVILRCVPISNHLYFYWYRQILGQKVEFLVSFYNNEISEKSEIFDDQFSVERPDGSNFTLKIRSTKLEDSAMYFCASYGPSQVRHFGDGTRLSIL.